The 12 T cell receptor beta chains below come from one sample, sequenced in a study of beta chain features in type 1 diabetes. Isolated RNA was reverse transcribed in full, so expressed TCRB transcripts were sequenced. The repertoire was sequenced with immunoSEQ multiplex PCR; TCRdb's copy has only in-frame clones and lacks some. The top ten clones hold 2% to 3% of a sample with 150,000 to 200,000 clones, about 9.8% of them seen once. Sequencing was performed on central memory CD4+ T cells from blood. The receptor source for this set is a woman younger than 30 in good health.

This clone appeared a few times. The chain has TRBV20-1 and TRBJ1-2; D remains unclear. CDR3 length equals 11 residues. Trimming removed 4 bases from V and 4 bases from J, with 7 bases in between. Germline CDR1 DFQATT, CDR2 SNEGSKA (reference sequence). As DNA, the CDR3 is TGCAGTGCTACTGGCGGCTATGGCTACACCTTC. Translation gives CSATGGYGYTF.

V is TRBV30 and J is TRBJ2-7; 8 bases are shared with TRBD2. Germline loops: CDR1 GTSNPN, CDR2 SVGIG (reference sequence). This CDR3 region has 14 residues. The trim removed 8 bases at V and 2 bases at J, leaving 11 bases unmatched. Here the CDR3 DNA reads TGTGCCCTGGAAGCAGCGGGGGCCCCCTACGAGCAGTACTTC. Encoded protein: CALEAAGAPYEQYF. Variable domain in full (rest from reference TRBV30 and TRBJ2-7): SQTIHQWPATLVQPVGSPLSLECTVEGTSNPNLYWYRQAAGRGLQLLFYSVGIGQISSEVPQNLSASRPQDRQFILSSKKLLLSDSGFYLCALEAAGAPYEQYFGPGTRLTVT.

This chain connects TRBV5-4 to TRBJ1-2; D is uncertain. CDR3 size: 14 residues. V shed 4 bases and J shed 0 bases, with 10 bases lying between them. CDR1 SGHNT and CDR2 YYREEE come from the germline V gene (reference sequence). CDR3: CASSREFANYGYTF. CDR3 in DNA: TGTGCCAGCAGCAGGGAGTTTGCTAACTATGGCTACACCTTC.

This clone was seen a handful of times. The chain couples TRBV9 to TRBJ2-1, with 13 bases aligning to TRBD2. With 4 bases clipped from V and 7 bases from J, the junction kept 2 bases outside the gene matches. CDR1 is SGDLS and CDR2 is YYNGEE in the germline V gene. This CDR3 contains 14 residues. The CDR3 spells CASSSGLAGNEQFF. The CDR3 nucleotides read TGTGCCAGCAGCTCGGGACTAGCGGGGAATGAGCAGTTCTTC.

V is TRBV6-6 and J is TRBJ1-2; the D gene is possibly TRBD1 (5 bases). V was pared by 5 bases and J by 5 bases, with 12 bases between. There are 13 residues in the CDR3. Germline V lookup: CDR1 MNHNY, CDR2 SVGAGI (reference sequence). The CDR3 is CASSAGPIYGYTF. The CDR3 coding sequence is TGTGCCAGCAGTGCGGGACCGATTTATGGCTACACCTTC.

The chain employs TRBV15 and TRBJ2-2; D is possibly TRBD1 (6 bases). This CDR3 spans 13 amino acids. V lost 3 bases, J lost 7 bases, and 9 bases lay in between. Germline V CDR1 and CDR2: LNHNV, YYDKDF (reference sequence). The CDR3 loop is CATSSGQNGELFF. The CDR3 DNA reads TGTGCCACCAGCAGTGGACAGAACGGGGAGCTGTTTTTT.

V is TRBV5-1 and J is TRBJ2-2, with D possibly TRBD1 on 6 matching bases. There are 17 residues in the CDR3. V shed 1 base and J shed 2 bases, with 15 bases lying between them. The V gene's germline CDR1 is SGHRS and CDR2 YFSETQ. CDR3 in amino acids: CASSLRSQGLNTGELFF. The CDR3 nucleotides are TGCGCCAGCAGCTTGCGGTCTCAGGGGCTTAACACCGGGGAGCTGTTTTTT. Variable domain in full (rest from reference TRBV5-1 and TRBJ2-2): KAGVTQTPRYLIKTRGQQVTLSCSPISGHRSVSWYQQTPGQGLQFLFEYFSETQRNKGNFPGRFSGRQFSNSRSEMNVSTLELGDSALYLCASSLRSQGLNTGELFFGEGSRLTVL.

This clone was seen only a few times. The gene calls are TRBV19 and TRBJ2-1; D unresolved. The V end was cut by 9 bases, the J end by 4 bases, with 22 bases between. The V gene's germline CDR1 is LNHDA and CDR2 SQIVND (reference sequence). The CDR3 runs to 16 residues. In DNA form, the CDR3 reads TGTGCCAGCAGCTTGGAAGCGATCTCGAATTACAATGAGCAGTTCTTC. Translating it yields CASSLEAISNYNEQFF.

The chain is built from TRBV30 and TRBJ2-1; TRBD2 aligns across 16 bases. CDR3 size: 15 residues. Trimming at V came to 1 base and at J to 7 bases, leaving 1 base not matched to a gene. In germline, CDR1 is GTSNPN, CDR2 SVGIG (reference sequence). The CDR3 region has the DNA TGTGCCTGGAGTGAGGGACTAGCGGGGGGGAATGAGCAGTTCTTC. The encoded protein is CAWSEGLAGGNEQFF.

This clone has just a few counts. The chain links TRBV5-1 to TRBJ2-3, with D perhaps TRBD1 (5 bases). V lost 4 bases to trimming and J lost 4 bases, with 13 bases between them. There are 14 residues in the CDR3. In germline, CDR1 is SGHRS, CDR2 YFSETQ. CDR3 DNA: TGCGCCAGCAGCGGTGGACAACTTGCAGATACGCAGTATTTT. Its translation: CASSGGQLADTQYF.

A few counts support this clone. This chain uses TRBV25-1 with TRBJ2-2; a weak D match, TRBD2 (5 bases). This CDR3 has 13 amino acids. Germline V gene lookup returns CDR1 MGHDK and CDR2 SYGVNS. The V end lost 7 bases, the J end lost 6 bases, and 12 bases lay between the germline ends. The DNA of the CDR3 is TGTGCCAGCATCCTGGGAGAGGCCGGGGAGCTGTTTTTT. Its translation is CASILGEAGELFF.

Only a few counts were recorded for this clone. The rearrangement joins TRBV5-1 to TRBJ2-1, with TRBD1 as a possible D gene (5 bases). CDR1 is SGHRS and CDR2 is YFSETQ in the germline V gene. V lost 3 bases to trimming and J lost 1 base, with 11 bases between them. There are 15 residues in the CDR3. The CDR3 loop reads CASSSLSGSYNEQFF. CDR3 DNA: TGCGCCAGCAGCTCCCTATCAGGGTCCTACAATGAGCAGTTCTTC.